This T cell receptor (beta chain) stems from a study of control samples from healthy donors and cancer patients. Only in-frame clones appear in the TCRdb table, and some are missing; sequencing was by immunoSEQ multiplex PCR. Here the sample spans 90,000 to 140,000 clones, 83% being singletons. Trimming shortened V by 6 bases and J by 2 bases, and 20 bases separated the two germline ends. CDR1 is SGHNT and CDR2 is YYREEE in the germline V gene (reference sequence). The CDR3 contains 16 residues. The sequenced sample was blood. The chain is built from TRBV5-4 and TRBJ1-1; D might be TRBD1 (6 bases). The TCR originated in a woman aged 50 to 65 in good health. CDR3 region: CASTSAGGTYNTEAFF. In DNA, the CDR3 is TGTGCCAGCACCTCAGCAGGAGGGACATACAACACTGAAGCTTTCTTT.